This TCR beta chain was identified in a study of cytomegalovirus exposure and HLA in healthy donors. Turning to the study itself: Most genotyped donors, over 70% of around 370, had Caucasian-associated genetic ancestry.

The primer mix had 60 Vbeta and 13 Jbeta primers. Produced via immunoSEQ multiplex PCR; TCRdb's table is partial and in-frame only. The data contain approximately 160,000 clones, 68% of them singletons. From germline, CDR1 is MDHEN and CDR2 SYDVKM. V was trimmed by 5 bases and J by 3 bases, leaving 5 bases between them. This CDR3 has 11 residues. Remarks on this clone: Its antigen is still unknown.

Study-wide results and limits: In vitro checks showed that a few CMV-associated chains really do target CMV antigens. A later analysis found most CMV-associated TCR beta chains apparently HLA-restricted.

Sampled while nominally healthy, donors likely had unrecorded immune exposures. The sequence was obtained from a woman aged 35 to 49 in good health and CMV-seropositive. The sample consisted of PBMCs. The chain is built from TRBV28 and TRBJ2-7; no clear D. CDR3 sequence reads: CASSANYEQYF. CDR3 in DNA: TGTGCCAGCAGTGCTAACTACGAGCAGTACTTC.